This TCR beta chain originates from a study of T cells in Graves' hyperthyroidism and ophthalmopathy (dated by TCRdb to the late 2010s). Regarding the study in general: Peripheral blood samples were taken at the time of initial diagnosis, prior to any treatment. A discovery cohort of around 100 patients, fewer than 50 with Graves' ophthalmopathy and approximately 57 with stable Graves' hyperthyroidism, was used to find distinguishing TCR V-J signatures. Prospective prediction of ophthalmopathy was tested in an independent validation cohort of fewer than 20 hyperthyroidism patients and 17 patients who later progressed to ophthalmopathy. The 100 discovery patients were randomly divided into training and test sets at a 7:3 ratio. Thyroid tissue and blood T-cell repertoires from six Graves' hyperthyroidism patients were also compared in the study. After blood sampling, hyperthyroidism patients were treated with methimazole at a starting dose of 30 mg daily, and ophthalmopathy patients were treated with high-dose intravenous methylprednisolone. The paper reports TCR Vbeta CDR3 sequencing of 135 peripheral blood samples: around 45 ophthalmopathy, approximately 74 hyperthyroidism and approximately 17 progressor patients. Beyond this particular receptor, the publication reports: In validation, the model predicted progression to ophthalmopathy a median of roughly six months before onset, with roughly 70% sensitivity and 72.22% specificity. A model built on a 13 V-J signature distinguished ophthalmopathy from stable hyperthyroidism, reaching 85% to 90% sensitivity and about 81% specificity in cross-validation and 80%/75% in testing. No statistical method was used to set the sample size in advance, and investigators knew the group allocation. Most expanded thyroid clonotypes (frequency above 0.001) were also detected in blood, a finding suggesting that blood repertoires may reflect thyroid immune responses.

This clonotype was detected ten times or more. The antigen this receptor binds is unknown. No per-base quality is available; no much larger clone lies one base away. In the ophthalmopathy patients, disease was moderately to severely active, with a Clinical Activity Score of 3 or more, a NOSPECS grade of 4 or more, and a duration of less than 3 months. Exclusion was applied to patients with uncontrolled infections, other autoimmune diseases, pregnancy or lactation. Diagnoses were based on clinical symptoms, serum thyroxine and TRAb, thyroid ultrasound and orbital computed tomography. Ficoll-Paque density gradient centrifugation was used to isolate PBMCs from around 9.1 ml of fresh peripheral blood. Total RNA was extracted using Trizol reagent, and RNA quality was assessed on an Agilent 2100 Bioanalyzer. The TCR beta CDR3 regions were amplified from RNA transcripts. The first round of RT-PCR for the TCR CDR3 was performed with the HTBI primer set and the Qiagen OneStep RT-PCR kit. Libraries were constructed in a second round of multiplex PCR, after which size selection and purification were performed. Libraries were sequenced paired-end with 100 bp reads on an Illumina HiSeq2000. The original methods were these. SOAPnuke was used to process the raw data, removing reads that contained adapters or uncalled bases, had a mean Phred below 15, or lacked an exact match to the constant primer or identifier. COPE v1.2.5 was used to merge the high-quality paired reads, and each unique nucleotide sequence was defined as a clonotype. MiTCR v1.1 was used to align clonotypes to the IMGT TRBV, TRBD and TRBJ reference segments. The analysis was restricted to V-J combinations with a frequency above 0.0001, which together covered about 99% of the repertoires. A TCS score was defined as the ratio of F50 (clonal expansion) to E x V (chaos), with BLOSUM62-based TCRdist applied between CDR3 peptides within each V-J. Welch's t-statistics and random forest reduced several hundred V-J features to fewer than 15, which were used in a naive Bayes classifier (R e1071). TCRdb reran the public reads through fastp at Q25 and MiXCR, keeping productive beta chains. Duplicate CDR3 protein sequences are folded into a single record with the most common DNA and genes. The V and J calls were determined by TCRdb, not by the authors. The sample records hundreds of thousands of distinct CDR3 sequences, 14% to 15% of which are singletons. The ten largest clonotypes hold roughly an eighth of the sample.

The CDR3 has 17 amino acids, counting the end cysteine and phenylalanine. The only DNA kept is the CDR3, 51 bases in frame from the first base. Clipping removes 1 base from V and 1 base from J, with 6 as the unmatched junction base count. The germline V gene (reference sequence) gives CDR1 as PRHDT and CDR2 as FYEKMQ. Sequencing input: blood. The sequence is built from TRBV13 and TRBJ2-5; the junction holds 10 bases that match TRBD2. This TCR was sampled from a man aged 18 to 30 with Graves' ophthalmopathy. The DNA sequence follows: TGTGCCAGCAGCTTAGCTGCTAGCGGGGGCACCCAAGAGACCCAGTACTTC. Its amino acids are CASSLAASGGTQETQYF.